The following is a T cell receptor (beta chain) sequence with its context. The germline CDR1 and CDR2 sequences are SGHTA and FQGNSA. The length of the CDR3 is 14 residues. The V gene lost 5 bases and the J gene lost 3 bases, with 11 bases spanning the gap. Living in 24 US areas, the participants were between roughly 18 and 90 years of age. Clinical history reported by participants formed the basis on which cohorts were assigned. The data stem from a study of blood T cell repertoires in COVID-19. About the study: The analysed material was cDNA or gDNA that came from T cells, B-cell-depleted T cells, or PBMCs.

Here immunoSEQ multiplex PCR was the method, and the copy in TCRdb shows in-frame clones only, minus some. The sample consists of around 500,000 clones, 80% to 90% of them appearing once. The rearrangement uses TRBV7-2 and TRBJ1-5, with a tentative D call TRBD1 (5 bases). The TCR comes from a woman in her sixties or seventies who had recovered from COVID-19. Input material: PBMCs or T cells enriched from blood (not recorded which). This CDR3 is CASSPRDSNQPQHF. The CDR3 DNA sequence: TGTGCCAGCAGCCCCCGGGACTCCAATCAGCCCCAGCATTTT. The variable domain in full, with the rest retrieved from reference TRBV7-2 and TRBJ1-5, is GAGVSQSPSNKVTEKGKDVELRCDPISGHTALYWYRQSLGQGLEFLIYFQGNSAPDKSGLPSDRFSAERTGGSVSTLTIQRTQQEDSAVYLCASSPRDSNQPQHFGDGTRLSIL.